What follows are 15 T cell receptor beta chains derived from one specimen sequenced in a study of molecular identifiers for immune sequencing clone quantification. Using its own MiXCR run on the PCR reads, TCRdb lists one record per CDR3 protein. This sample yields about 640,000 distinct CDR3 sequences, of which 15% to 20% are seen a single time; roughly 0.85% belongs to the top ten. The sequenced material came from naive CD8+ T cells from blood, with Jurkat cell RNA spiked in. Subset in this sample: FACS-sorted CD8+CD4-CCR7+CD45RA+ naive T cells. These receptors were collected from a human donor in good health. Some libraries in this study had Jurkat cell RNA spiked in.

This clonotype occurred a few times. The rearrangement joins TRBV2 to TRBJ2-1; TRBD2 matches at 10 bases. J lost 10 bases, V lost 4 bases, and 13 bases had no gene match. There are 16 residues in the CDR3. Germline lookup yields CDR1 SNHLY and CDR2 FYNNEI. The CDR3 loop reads CASSGILAGVSGEQFF. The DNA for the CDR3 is TGTGCCAGCAGTGGTATTCTAGCGGGAGTATCGGGCGAGCAGTTCTTC.

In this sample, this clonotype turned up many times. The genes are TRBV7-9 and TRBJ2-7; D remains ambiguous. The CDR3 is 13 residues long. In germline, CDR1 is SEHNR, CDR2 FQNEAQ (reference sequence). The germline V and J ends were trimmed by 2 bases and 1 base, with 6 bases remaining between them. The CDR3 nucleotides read TGTGCCAGCAGCTTAATCCCTTCCTACGAGCAGTACTTC. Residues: CASSLIPSYEQYF.

The CDR3, as DNA: TGTGCCAGCAGTTACTCTGAGGCATGGGTCGAAGCTTTCTTT. This translates into CASSYSEAWVEAFF. The chain combines TRBV6-5 with TRBJ1-1; D is ambiguous. Germline CDR1 MNHEY, CDR2 SVGAGI. The V gene lost 0 bases and the J gene lost 8 bases, with 13 bases spanning the gap. There are 14 residues in the CDR3.

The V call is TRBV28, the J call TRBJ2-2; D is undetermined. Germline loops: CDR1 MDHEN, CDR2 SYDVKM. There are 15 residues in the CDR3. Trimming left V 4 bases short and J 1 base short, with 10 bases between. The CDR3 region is CASSWRGLNTGELFF. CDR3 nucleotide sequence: TGTGCCAGCAGTTGGAGAGGTTTGAACACCGGGGAGCTGTTTTTT.

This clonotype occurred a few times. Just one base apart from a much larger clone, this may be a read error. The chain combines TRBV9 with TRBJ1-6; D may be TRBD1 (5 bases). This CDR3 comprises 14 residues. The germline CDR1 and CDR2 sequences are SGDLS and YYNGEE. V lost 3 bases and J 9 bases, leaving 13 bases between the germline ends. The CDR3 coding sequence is TGTGCCAGCAGCGCAGAGGGGTTTGCTTCACCCCTCCACTTT. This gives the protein CASSAEGFASPLHF.

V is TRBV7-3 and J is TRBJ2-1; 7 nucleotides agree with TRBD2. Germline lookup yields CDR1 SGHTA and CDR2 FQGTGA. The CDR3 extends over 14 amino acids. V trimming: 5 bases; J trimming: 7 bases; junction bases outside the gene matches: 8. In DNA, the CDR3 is TGTGCCAGCAGCCCGGGAGCCGGGGGGAATGAGCAGTTCTTC. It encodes CASSPGAGGNEQFF.

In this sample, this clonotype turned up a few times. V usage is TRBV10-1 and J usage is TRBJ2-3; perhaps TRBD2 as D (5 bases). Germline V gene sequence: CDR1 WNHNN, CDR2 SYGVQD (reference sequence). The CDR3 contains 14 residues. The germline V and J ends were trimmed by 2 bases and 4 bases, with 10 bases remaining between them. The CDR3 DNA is TGCGCCAGCAGTGAGGCTCTAGCCGCAGATACGCAGTATTTT. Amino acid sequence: CASSEALAADTQYF.

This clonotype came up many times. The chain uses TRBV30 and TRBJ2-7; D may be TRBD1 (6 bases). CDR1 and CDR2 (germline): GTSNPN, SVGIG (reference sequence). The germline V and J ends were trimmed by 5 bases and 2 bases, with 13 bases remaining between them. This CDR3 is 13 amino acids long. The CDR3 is CAWEPDSPYEQYF. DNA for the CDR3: TGTGCCTGGGAACCGGACAGTCCCTACGAGCAGTACTTC.

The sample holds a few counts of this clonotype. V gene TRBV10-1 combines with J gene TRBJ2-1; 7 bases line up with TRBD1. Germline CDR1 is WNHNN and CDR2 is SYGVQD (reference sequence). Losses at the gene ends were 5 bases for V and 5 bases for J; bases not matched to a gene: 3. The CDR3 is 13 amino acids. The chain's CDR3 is CASSTGADNEQFF. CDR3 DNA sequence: TGCGCCAGCAGTACAGGGGCGGACAATGAGCAGTTCTTC.

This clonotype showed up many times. The CDR3, as DNA: TGTGCCAGCAGCTTATGGGGGTCGGGGGGAGAAGCCTACGAGCAGTACTTC. This gives the protein CASSLWGSGGEAYEQYF. This rearrangement joins TRBV13 to TRBJ2-7; 7 nucleotides match TRBD2. Germline loops: CDR1 PRHDT, CDR2 FYEKMQ (reference sequence). V lost 2 bases to trimming and J lost 2 bases; unmatched junction nucleotides: 12. The CDR3 length is 17 residues.

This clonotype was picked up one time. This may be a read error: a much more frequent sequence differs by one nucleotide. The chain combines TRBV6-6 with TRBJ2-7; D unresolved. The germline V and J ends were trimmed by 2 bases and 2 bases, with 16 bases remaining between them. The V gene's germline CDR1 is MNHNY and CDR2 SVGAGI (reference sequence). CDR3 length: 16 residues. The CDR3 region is CASSYPSPSSPYEQYF. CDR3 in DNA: TGTGCCAGCAGTTACCCGAGTCCCAGTTCGCCCTACGAGCAGTACTTC.

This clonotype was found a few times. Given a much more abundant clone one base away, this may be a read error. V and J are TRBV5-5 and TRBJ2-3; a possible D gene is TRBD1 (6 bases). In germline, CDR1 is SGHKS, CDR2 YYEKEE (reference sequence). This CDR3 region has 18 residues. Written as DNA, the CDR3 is TGTACCAGCAGAACACCGGGACAACCTTTAGAGGACACAGATACGCAGTATTTT. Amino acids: CTSRTPGQPLEDTDTQYF.

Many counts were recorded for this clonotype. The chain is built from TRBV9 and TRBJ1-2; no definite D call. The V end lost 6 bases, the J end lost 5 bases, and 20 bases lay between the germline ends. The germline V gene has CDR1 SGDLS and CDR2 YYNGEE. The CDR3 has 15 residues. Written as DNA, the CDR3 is TGTGCCAGCACCCCCATCTCCAGAACCTCATATGGCTACACCTTC. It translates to CASTPISRTSYGYTF.

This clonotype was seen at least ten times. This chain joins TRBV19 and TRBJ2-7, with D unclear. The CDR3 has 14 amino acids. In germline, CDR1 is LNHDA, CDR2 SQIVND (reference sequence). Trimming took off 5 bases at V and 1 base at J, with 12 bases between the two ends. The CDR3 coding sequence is TGTGCCAGTAGTCCAGGCTGGAGTTCCTACGAGCAGTACTTC. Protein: CASSPGWSSYEQYF.

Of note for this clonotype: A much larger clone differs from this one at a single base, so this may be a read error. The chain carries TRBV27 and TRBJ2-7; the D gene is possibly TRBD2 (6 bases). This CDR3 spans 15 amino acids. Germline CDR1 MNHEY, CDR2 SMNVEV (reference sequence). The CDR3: CASSPAQLAVYEQCF. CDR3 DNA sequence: TGTGCCAGCAGTCCTGCCCAACTAGCCGTTTACGAGCAGTGCTTC.